One sample yielded the 3 T cell receptor beta chains listed below, sequenced in a study of blood T cell repertoires in COVID-19. Sequencing used immunoSEQ multiplex PCR; TCRdb keeps in-frame clones, though not all of them. The top ten hold about a tenth of the sample, which has over 150,000 clones, 84% seen once. Sequencing was performed on peripheral blood. The receptors here all came from a man in his 70s with active or convalescent COVID-19.

The chain employs TRBV11-2 and TRBJ2-5, with unresolved D. From germline, CDR1 is SGHAT and CDR2 FQNNGV. This CDR3 region has 12 residues. V was pared by 6 bases and J by 5 bases, with 10 bases between. CDR3 protein: CASSQRGETQYF. The DNA of the CDR3 is TGTGCCAGCAGTCAGCGTGGGGAGACCCAGTACTTC.

The CDR3 reads CASSLIGGRYTEAFF. The CDR3 DNA follows: TGTGCCAGCAGCTTAATCGGGGGAAGATACACTGAAGCTTTCTTT. This chain uses TRBV11-2 with TRBJ1-1; maybe TRBD1 (5 bases). The CDR3 is made up of 15 amino acids. V was trimmed by 2 bases and J by 3 bases, leaving 13 bases between them. Germline CDR1 is SGHAT and CDR2 is FQNNGV.

The gene calls are TRBV28 and TRBJ2-7, with 9 bases that match TRBD2. V dropped 6 bases and J dropped 4; count of bases not matched to a gene: 7. CDR1 is MDHEN and CDR2 is SYDVKM in the germline V gene. The CDR3 totals 14 residues. CDR3 DNA sequence: TGTGCCAGCAGCTTCGGACTAGCGACATACGAGCAGTACTTC. This codes for CASSFGLATYEQYF.